This T cell receptor (beta chain) emerged from a study of vaccination and CD4 T cells after COVID-19. Whole-study context: Stimuli were overlapping spike peptide pools of SARS-CoV-2 and three common cold coronaviruses (HCoV-NL63, HCoV-OC43, HCoV-229E).

With regard to this clonotype: Its antigen remains unidentified.

The Oncomine TCR Beta short-read assay sequenced DNA from cultured CD4+ T cells. TCRdb passed the PCR reads through MiXCR, listing each CDR3 protein once. Among 7,500 to 9,500 distinct CDR3 sequences, 45% were seen once, and the ten largest hold approximately 11%. There are 13 residues in the CDR3. CDR1 and CDR2 (germline): SGHAT, FQNNGV. V was trimmed by 4 bases and J by 7 bases, leaving 8 bases between them. Treatment noted: roughly 11-day PBMC culture with coronavirus spike peptide pools or control peptides (ViraFEST assay). Investigators obtained the unexposed donor's CD4+ T cells before the COVID-19 pandemic (2011-2018). After culture for about ten days, isolation of CD4+ T cells was performed by negative selection. Unexposed donors' CD4+ T cells were tested against SARS-CoV-2 S/N and four cold-coronavirus spikes when cell numbers allowed.

The TCR sequence derives from a human donor in good health. What was sequenced was CD4+ T cells from blood, cultured in vitro. The chain has TRBV11-2 and TRBJ1-6; D possibly corresponds to TRBD1 (5 bases). The CDR3 coding sequence is TGTGCCAGCAGCTCAAGACAGAATTCACCCCTCCACTTT. It encodes CASSSRQNSPLHF.